Presented here are 12 T cell receptor beta chains from one specimen sequenced in a study of cytomegalovirus exposure and HLA in healthy donors. The PCR ran on 60 Vbeta and 13 Jbeta primers. TCRdb's table, derived via immunoSEQ multiplex PCR, lists solely in-frame clones and lacks some. The table records over 200,000 clones, around 80% of them present only once. Sequencing was carried out using PBMCs. The receptors come from a male donor in good health and CMV-seronegative.

The chain couples TRBV9 to TRBJ2-5; TRBD2 is a possible D gene (6 bases). Germline V gives CDR1 SGDLS, CDR2 YYNGEE. V lost 4 bases to trimming and J lost 1 base, with 17 bases between them. The CDR3 totals 16 residues. CDR3 sequence reads: CASSPMAAGSQETQYF. The CDR3 DNA reads as TGTGCCAGCAGCCCTATGGCAGCGGGCAGCCAAGAGACCCAGTACTTC.

This clone was seen a single time. The V and J genes are TRBV7-3 and TRBJ2-7; the match to TRBD1 covers 7 bases. This CDR3 is built from 13 residues. Germline V gene lookup returns CDR1 SGHTA and CDR2 FQGTGA. V gave up 5 bases and J gave up 5 bases; unmatched junction bases: 6. The CDR3 coding sequence is TGTGCCAGCAGCCAGACAGGGTCCCACGAGCAGTACTTC. Residues: CASSQTGSHEQYF.

The genes are TRBV7-9 and TRBJ1-1, with TRBD1 matching over 7 bases. V shed 2 bases and J 7 bases; nucleotides not matched to a gene: 7. The germline CDR1 and CDR2 sequences are SEHNR and FQNEAQ (reference sequence). The CDR3 runs 14 residues. CDR3 nucleotides: TGTGCCAGCAGCTTATGGGACAGAGGAGTTGAAGCTTTCTTT. It encodes CASSLWDRGVEAFF.

The chain links TRBV4-2 to TRBJ2-5, with TRBD2 matching over 12 bases. The CDR3 contains 20 residues. The V and J ends lost 1 base and 5 bases, in that order; junction bases with no gene match: 17. CDR1 and CDR2 (germline): LGHNA, YNFKEQ. The CDR3 loop reads CASSQASGASGRAWGETQYF. Here the CDR3 DNA reads TGTGCCAGCAGCCAAGCCTCAGGGGCTAGCGGGAGGGCCTGGGGTGAGACCCAGTACTTC.

This clone was counted only a few times. The chain joins TRBV6-1 to TRBJ1-4; D gene ambiguous. There are 15 residues in the CDR3. The V gene's germline CDR1 is MNHNS and CDR2 SASEGT. V was shortened by 5 bases and J by 0 bases, with 10 bases between the two germline ends. DNA for the CDR3: TGTGCCAGCAGTTCGGACTATCCAACTAATGAAAAACTGTTTTTT. Translated, it gives CASSSDYPTNEKLFF.

The rearrangement links TRBV19 to TRBJ1-1, with 7 bases lining up with TRBD1. Looked up from germline, CDR1 is LNHDA and CDR2 is SQIVND (reference sequence). With 8 bases clipped from V and 5 bases from J, the junction kept 14 bases outside the gene matches. CDR3 length: 15 amino acids. CDR3 protein: CASRQSTLTGTEAFF. The CDR3 DNA is TGTGCCAGTCGTCAATCTACCTTGACAGGGACTGAAGCTTTCTTT.

CDR3 coding DNA: TGTGCCAGTCGGGTCGGGGGAGTCCTCCAAGAGACCCAGTACTTC. Translated, it gives CASRVGGVLQETQYF. The genes are TRBV27 and TRBJ2-5; TRBD2 is a possible D gene (6 bases). Trimming cost V 9 bases and J 1 base, with 18 bases left between them. CDR3 size: 15 residues. In germline, CDR1 is MNHEY, CDR2 SMNVEV (reference sequence).

CDR3 residues: CAIREGGDTDTQYF. The CDR3 DNA reads TGTGCCATCAGAGAGGGTGGAGACACAGATACGCAGTATTTT. The chain has TRBV10-3 and TRBJ2-3; possibly TRBD2 for D (5 bases). The CDR3 length is 14 residues. Trimming took off 6 bases at V and 2 bases at J, with 12 bases between the two ends. Germline V gene lookup returns CDR1 ENHRY and CDR2 SYGVKD.

The CDR3 region has the DNA TGTGCCAGCAGTGAAGGGGGACTGGACAGGGTCGTCCACAATGAGCAGTTCTTC. Amino acid sequence: CASSEGGLDRVVHNEQFF. V gene TRBV6-1 combines with J gene TRBJ2-1; 8 nucleotides line up with TRBD1. CDR3 length: 18 amino acids. The J segment lost 5 bases and the V segment lost 1 base, leaving 13 bases of the junction unmatched. Germline loops: CDR1 MNHNS, CDR2 SASEGT.

The genes are TRBV5-6 and TRBJ1-1, with D possibly matching TRBD1 (5 bases). The CDR3 is made up of 12 amino acids. Between the trimmed V and J ends, which lost 1 base and 8 bases, there was a span of 9 bases. Germline V gene sequence: CDR1 SGHDT, CDR2 YYEEEE. This chain's CDR3 is CASSLPGLEAFF. The CDR3 DNA sequence: TGTGCCAGCAGCTTGCCAGGGCTGGAAGCTTTCTTT.

The chain carries TRBV7-9 and TRBJ2-5, with 8 bases lining up with TRBD2. The closer fit of TRBJ2-7 to the DNA end suggests the J call may be wrong. Germline lookup yields CDR1 SEHNR and CDR2 FQNEAQ (reference sequence). The CDR3 loop spans 14 amino acids. CDR3 sequence: CASSLGLGDYEQYF. The CDR3 nucleotides read TGTGCCAGCAGCCTGGGACTAGGAGACTACGAGCAGTACTTC.

The CDR3: CASSLEQGGSGTQYF. CDR3 bases: TGCGCCAGCAGCTTGGAGCAGGGTGGGTCAGGTACGCAGTATTTT. The V call is TRBV5-1, the J call TRBJ2-3; possible D gene TRBD1, 5 bases. Per the germline V gene, CDR1 is SGHRS and CDR2 is YFSETQ. The CDR3 is 15 residues long. V was shortened by 0 bases and J by 8 bases, with 16 bases between the two germline ends.